The source of this TCR beta chain is a study of CD8 T cells in ankylosing spondylitis. Quantitative molecular-barcoded 5'-RACE generated the TCR beta libraries. TCRdb redid the calling of the 5' RACE reads with MiXCR, one entry per CDR3 protein. The sample contains hundreds of thousands of distinct CDR3 sequences, approximately 12% of which appear only once. This clonotype was found many times. Antigen unknown. Study-wide results and limits: Disease-linked clones had a CD8+ phenotype and relatively low frequency in peripheral blood. For ankylosing spondylitis blood, a TCR beta motif of 7 or 8 highly homologous variants appeared characteristic. Reportedly, significant enrichment of disease-linked clones occurred in matched ankylosing spondylitis synovial fluid. Earlier work had already found some motif variants in reactive arthritis synovial fluid and blood.

The V end lost 4 bases, the J end lost 5 bases, and 9 bases lay between the germline ends. The CDR3 is made up of 14 amino acids. This chain joins TRBV12-3 or TRBV12-4 and TRBJ1-6; D possibly corresponds to TRBD1 (5 bases). The receptor was derived from a male donor with ankylosing spondylitis. Sequenced sample: blood, either unsorted or a sorted T cell fraction (not recorded which). CDR3 coding DNA: TGTGCCAGCAGTTGGGCAGGGAATAATTCACCCCTCCACTTT. This codes for CASSWAGNNSPLHF.